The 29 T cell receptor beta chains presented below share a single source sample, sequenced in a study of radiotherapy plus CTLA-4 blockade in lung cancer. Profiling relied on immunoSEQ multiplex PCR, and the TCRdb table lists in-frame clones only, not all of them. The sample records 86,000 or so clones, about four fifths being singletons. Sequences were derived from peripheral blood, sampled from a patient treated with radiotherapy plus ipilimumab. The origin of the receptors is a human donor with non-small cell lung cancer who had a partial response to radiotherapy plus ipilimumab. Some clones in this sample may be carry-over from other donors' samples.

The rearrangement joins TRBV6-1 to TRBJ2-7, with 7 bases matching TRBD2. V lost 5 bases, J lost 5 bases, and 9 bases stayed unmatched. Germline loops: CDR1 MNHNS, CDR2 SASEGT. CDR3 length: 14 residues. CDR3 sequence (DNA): TGTGCCAGCAGTCCACCGCTGACTAGCCACGAGCAGTACTTC. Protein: CASSPPLTSHEQYF.

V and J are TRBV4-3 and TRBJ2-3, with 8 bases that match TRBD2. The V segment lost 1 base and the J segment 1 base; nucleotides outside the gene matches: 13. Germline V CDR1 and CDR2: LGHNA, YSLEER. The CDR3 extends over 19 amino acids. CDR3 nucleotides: TGCGCCAGCAGCCAAGGAGCAGCGGGGGCGTCTTTAGGCACAGATACGCAGTATTTT. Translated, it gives CASSQGAAGASLGTDTQYF.

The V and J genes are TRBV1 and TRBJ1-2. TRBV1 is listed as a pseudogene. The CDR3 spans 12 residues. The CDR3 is CTSSQMSGGYTF. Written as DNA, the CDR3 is TGCACCAGCAGCCAAATGAGTGGTGGCTACACCTTC.

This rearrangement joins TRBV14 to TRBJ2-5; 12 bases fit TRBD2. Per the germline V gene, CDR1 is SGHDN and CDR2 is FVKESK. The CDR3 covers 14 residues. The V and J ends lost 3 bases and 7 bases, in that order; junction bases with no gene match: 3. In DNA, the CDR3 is TGTGCCAGCAGCCAGCGACTAGCGGGAGCGACCCAGTACTTC. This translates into CASSQRLAGATQYF.

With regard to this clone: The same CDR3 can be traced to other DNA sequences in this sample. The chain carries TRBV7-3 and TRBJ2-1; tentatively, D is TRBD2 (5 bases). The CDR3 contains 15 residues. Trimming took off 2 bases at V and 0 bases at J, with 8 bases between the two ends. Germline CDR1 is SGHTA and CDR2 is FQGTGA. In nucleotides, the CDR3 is TGTGCCAGCAGCTTAGTTGGGAGCTCCTACAATGAGCAGTTCTTC. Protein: CASSLVGSSYNEQFF.

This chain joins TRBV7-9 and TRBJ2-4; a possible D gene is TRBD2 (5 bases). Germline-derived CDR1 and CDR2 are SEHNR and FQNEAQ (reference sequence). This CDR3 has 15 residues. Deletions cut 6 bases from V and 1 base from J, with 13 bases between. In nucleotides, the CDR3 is TGTGCCAGCAGTCCAAGCGGTGCGGCCAAAAACATTCAGTACTTC. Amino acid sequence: CASSPSGAAKNIQYF.

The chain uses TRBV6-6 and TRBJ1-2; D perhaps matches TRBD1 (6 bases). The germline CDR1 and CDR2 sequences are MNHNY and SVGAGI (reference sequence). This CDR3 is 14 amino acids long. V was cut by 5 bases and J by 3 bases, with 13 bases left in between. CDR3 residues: CASSRSQGDYGYTF. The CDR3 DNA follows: TGTGCCAGCAGTCGTTCACAGGGAGACTATGGCTACACCTTC.

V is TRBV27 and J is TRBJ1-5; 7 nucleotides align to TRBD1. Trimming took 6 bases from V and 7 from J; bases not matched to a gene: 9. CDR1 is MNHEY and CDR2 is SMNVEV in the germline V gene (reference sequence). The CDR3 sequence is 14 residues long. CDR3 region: CASRSQGMEQPQHF. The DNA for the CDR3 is TGTGCCAGCAGATCACAGGGGATGGAGCAGCCCCAGCATTTT.

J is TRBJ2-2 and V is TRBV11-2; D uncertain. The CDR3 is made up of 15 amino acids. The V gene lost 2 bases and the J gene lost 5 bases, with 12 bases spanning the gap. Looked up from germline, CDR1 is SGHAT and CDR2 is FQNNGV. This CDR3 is CASSLRGDRTGELFF. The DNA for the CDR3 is TGTGCCAGCAGCTTACGCGGAGACCGAACCGGGGAGCTGTTTTTT. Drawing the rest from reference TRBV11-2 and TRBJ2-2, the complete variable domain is EAGVAQSPRYKIIEKRQSVAFWCNPISGHATLYWYQQILGQGPKLLIQFQNNGVVDDSQLPKDRFSAERLKGVDSTLKIQPAKLEDSAVYLCASSLRGDRTGELFFGEGSRLTVL.

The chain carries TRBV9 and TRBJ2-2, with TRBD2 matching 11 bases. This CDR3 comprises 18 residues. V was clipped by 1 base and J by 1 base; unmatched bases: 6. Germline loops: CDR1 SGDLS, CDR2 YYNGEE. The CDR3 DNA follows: TGTGCCAGCAGCGTAAAGCCTGGGACTAGCGGGAACACCGGGGAGCTGTTTTTT. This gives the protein CASSVKPGTSGNTGELFF.

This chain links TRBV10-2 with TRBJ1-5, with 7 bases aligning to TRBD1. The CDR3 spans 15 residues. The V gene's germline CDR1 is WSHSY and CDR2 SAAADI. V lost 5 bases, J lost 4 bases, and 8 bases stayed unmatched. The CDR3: CASSLTGVGNQPQHF. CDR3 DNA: TGCGCCAGCAGTCTAACAGGGGTGGGTAATCAGCCCCAGCATTTT.

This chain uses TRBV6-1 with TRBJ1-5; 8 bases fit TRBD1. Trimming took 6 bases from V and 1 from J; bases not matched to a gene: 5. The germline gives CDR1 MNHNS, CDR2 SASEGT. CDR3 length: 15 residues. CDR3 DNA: TGTGCCAGCAGGGCAGGGGGCTGGAGCAATCAGCCCCAGCATTTT. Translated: CASRAGGWSNQPQHF.

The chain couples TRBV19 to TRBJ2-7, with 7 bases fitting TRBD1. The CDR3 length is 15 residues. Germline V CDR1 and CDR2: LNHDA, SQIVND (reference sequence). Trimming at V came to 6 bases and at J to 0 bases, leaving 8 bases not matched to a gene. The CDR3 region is CASSSTGNPSYEQYF. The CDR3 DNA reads TGTGCCAGTAGCTCGACAGGGAATCCCTCCTACGAGCAGTACTTC. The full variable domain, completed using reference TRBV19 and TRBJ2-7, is DGGITQSPKYLFRKEGQNVTLSCEQNLNHDAMYWYRQDPGQGLRLIYYSQIVNDFQKGDIAEGYSVSREKKESFPLTVTSAQKNPTAFYLCASSSTGNPSYEQYFGPGTRLTVT.

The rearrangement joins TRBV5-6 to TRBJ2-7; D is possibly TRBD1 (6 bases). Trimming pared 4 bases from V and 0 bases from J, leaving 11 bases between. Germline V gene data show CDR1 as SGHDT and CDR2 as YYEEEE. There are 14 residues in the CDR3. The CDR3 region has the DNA TGTGCCAGCAGCGTCCAGGGGTACTCCTACGAGCAGTACTTC. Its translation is CASSVQGYSYEQYF.

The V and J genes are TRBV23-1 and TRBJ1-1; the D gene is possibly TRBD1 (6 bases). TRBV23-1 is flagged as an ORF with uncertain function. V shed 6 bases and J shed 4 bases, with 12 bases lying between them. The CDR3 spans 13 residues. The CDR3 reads CASRTGFGTEAFF. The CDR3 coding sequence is TGCGCCAGCAGAACAGGGTTTGGCACTGAAGCTTTCTTT.

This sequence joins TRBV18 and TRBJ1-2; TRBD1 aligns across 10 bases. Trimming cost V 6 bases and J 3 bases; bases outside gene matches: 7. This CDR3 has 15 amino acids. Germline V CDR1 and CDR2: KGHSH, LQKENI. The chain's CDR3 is CASSEGQGGHYGYTF. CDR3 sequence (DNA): TGTGCCAGCTCGGAAGGACAGGGGGGACACTATGGCTACACCTTC. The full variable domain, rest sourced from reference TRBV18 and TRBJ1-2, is NAGVMQNPRHLVRRRGQEARLRCSPMKGHSHVYWYRQLPEEGLKFMVYLQKENIIDESGMPKERFSAEFPKEGPSILRIQQVVRGDSAAYFCASSEGQGGHYGYTFGSGTRLTVV.

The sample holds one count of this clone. CDR3 in amino acids: CASMNQGGYGYTF. The DNA of the CDR3 is TGTGCCAGCATGAATCAGGGTGGCTATGGCTACACCTTC. The chain combines TRBV5-4 with TRBJ1-2; a weak D match, TRBD1 (5 bases). Looked up from germline, CDR1 is SGHNT and CDR2 is YYREEE (reference sequence). The V gene lost 6 bases and the J gene lost 4 bases, with 13 bases spanning the gap. CDR3 length: 13 amino acids.

The CDR3 DNA reads as TGTGCCAGCCAAACGGGACATGGAAACACCATATATTTT. This codes for CASQTGHGNTIYF. The chain has TRBV6-1 and TRBJ1-3; D might be TRBD1 (6 bases). The CDR3 totals 13 residues. Deletions cut 8 bases from V and 3 bases from J, with 11 bases between. Germline CDR1 reads MNHNS; CDR2 reads SASEGT.

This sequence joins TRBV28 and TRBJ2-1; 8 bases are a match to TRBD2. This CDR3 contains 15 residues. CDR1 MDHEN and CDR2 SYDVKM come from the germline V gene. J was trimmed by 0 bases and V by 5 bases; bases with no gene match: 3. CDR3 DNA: TGTGCCAGCAGTAACAGCGGGAGCTCCTACAATGAGCAGTTCTTC. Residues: CASSNSGSSYNEQFF.

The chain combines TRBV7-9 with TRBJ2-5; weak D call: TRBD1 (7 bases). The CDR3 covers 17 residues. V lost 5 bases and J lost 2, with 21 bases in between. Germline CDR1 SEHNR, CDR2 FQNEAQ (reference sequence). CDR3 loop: CASSGWGTQGGQETQYF. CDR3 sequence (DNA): TGTGCCAGCAGCGGATGGGGCACGCAGGGGGGACAAGAGACCCAGTACTTC.

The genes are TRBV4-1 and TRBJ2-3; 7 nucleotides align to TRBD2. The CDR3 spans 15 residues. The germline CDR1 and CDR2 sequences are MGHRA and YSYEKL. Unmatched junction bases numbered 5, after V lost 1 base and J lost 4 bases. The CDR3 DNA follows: TGCGCCAGCAGCCAAGCGGGCGGGAGCCCAGATACGCAGTATTTT. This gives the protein CASSQAGGSPDTQYF.

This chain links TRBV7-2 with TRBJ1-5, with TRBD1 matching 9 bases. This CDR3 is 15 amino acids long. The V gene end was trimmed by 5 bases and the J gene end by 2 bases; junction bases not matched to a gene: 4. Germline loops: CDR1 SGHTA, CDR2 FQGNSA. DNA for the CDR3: TGTGCCAGCAGCCAGGGACAGGGCGGCAATCAGCCCCAGCATTTT. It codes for CASSQGQGGNQPQHF.

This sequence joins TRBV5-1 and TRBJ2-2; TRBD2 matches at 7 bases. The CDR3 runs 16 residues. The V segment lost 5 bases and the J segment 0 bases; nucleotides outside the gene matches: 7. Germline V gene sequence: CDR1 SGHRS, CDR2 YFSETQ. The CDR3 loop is CASSKLGLANTGELFF. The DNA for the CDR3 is TGCGCCAGCAGTAAACTCGGACTAGCGAACACCGGGGAGCTGTTTTTT.

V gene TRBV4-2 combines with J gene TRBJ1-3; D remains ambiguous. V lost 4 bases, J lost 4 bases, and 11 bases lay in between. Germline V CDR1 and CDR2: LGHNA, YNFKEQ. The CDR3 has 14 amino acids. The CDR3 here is CASSPILGGNTIYF. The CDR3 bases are TGTGCCAGCAGCCCCATACTGGGCGGAAACACCATATATTTT.

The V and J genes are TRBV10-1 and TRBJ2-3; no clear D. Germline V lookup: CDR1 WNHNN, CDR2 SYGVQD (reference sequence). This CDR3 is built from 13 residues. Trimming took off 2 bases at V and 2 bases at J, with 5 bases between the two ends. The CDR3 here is CASSERSTDTQYF. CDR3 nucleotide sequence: TGCGCCAGCAGTGAGCGGTCCACAGATACGCAGTATTTT.

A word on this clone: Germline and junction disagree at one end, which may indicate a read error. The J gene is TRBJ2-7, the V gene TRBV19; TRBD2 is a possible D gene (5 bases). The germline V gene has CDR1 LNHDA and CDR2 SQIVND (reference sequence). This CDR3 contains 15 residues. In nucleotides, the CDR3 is TGTGCCAGCAGTATAGCCGCGGACTGGACCTACGAGCAGTACTTC. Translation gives CASSIAADWTYEQYF. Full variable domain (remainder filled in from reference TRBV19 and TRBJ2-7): DGGITQSPKYLFRKEGQNVTLSCEQNLNHDAMYWYRQDPGQGLRLIYYSQIVNDFQKGDIAEGYSVSREKKESFPLTVTSAQKNPTAFYLCASSIAADWTYEQYFGPGTRLTVT.

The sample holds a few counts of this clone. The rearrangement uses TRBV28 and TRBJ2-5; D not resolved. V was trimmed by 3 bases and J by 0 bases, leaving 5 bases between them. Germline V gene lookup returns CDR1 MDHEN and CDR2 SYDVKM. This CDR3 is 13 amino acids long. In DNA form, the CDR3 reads TGTGCCAGCAGTTTTCGGTACCAAGAGACCCAGTACTTC. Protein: CASSFRYQETQYF.

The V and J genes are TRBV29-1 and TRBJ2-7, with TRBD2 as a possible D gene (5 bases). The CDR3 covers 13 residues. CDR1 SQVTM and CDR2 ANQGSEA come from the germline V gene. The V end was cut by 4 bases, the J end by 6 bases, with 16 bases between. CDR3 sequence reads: CSVGPGGISEQYF. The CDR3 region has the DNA TGCAGCGTTGGTCCAGGAGGCATCTCCGAGCAGTACTTC.

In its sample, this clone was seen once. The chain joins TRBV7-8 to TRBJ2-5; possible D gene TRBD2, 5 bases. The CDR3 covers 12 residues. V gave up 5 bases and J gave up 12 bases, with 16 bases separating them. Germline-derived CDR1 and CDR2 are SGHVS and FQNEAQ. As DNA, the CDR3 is TGTGCCAGCAGCGGAGGTCCCACCTACAAGTACTTC. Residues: CASSGGPTYKYF. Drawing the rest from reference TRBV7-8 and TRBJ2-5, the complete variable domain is GAGVSQSPRYKVAKRGQDVALRCDPISGHVSLFWYQQALGQGPEFLTYFQNEAQLDKSGLPSDRFFAERPEGSVSTLKIQRTQQEDSAVYLCASSGGPTYKYFGPGTRLLVL.